One sample yielded the 7 T cell receptor beta chains listed below, sequenced in a study of T cell clones after liver transplantation (dated by TCRdb to the late 2010s). The library relied on the immunoSEQ multiplex PCR assay. Held by TCRdb, this immuneACCESS table contains in-frame sequences only and omits some clones. Under half of the omission traces to an unresolved V gene where checked; the cause of the rest is unknown. The sample includes about 21,000 clones, with 93% observed a single time. The ten largest clones capture roughly 25% of the sample. The sample in question was CD8+ T cells from blood, obtained less than 27 months after liver transplant. These receptors all stem from a human patient who received a liver transplant. Following a transplant, a fraction of the T cells may be traceable to the graft donor.

The rearrangement joins TRBV6-6 to TRBJ2-7, with D possibly being TRBD2 (5 bases). The CDR3 has 16 amino acids. V lost 4 bases, J lost 2 bases, and 18 bases lay in between. Germline lookup yields CDR1 MNHNY and CDR2 SVGAGI (reference sequence). DNA of the CDR3: TGTGCCAGCAGTTCTTTTGATTTCGAGGGAACCTACGAGCAGTACTTC. Its protein is CASSSFDFEGTYEQYF.

The chain links TRBV4-1 to TRBJ2-7, with D hard to call. CDR3 size: 13 residues. Germline V gene sequence: CDR1 MGHRA, CDR2 YSYEKL. Trimming removed 1 base from V and 0 bases from J, with 4 bases in between. The CDR3, as DNA: TGCGCCAGCAGCCAAGGTCTCTCCTACGAGCAGTACTTC. Translating gives CASSQGLSYEQYF.

This rearrangement joins TRBV19 to TRBJ1-1; 7 bases map to TRBD1. The CDR3 spans 15 residues. Germline V gene data show CDR1 as LNHDA and CDR2 as SQIVND (reference sequence). The V gene end was trimmed by 3 bases and the J gene end by 4 bases; junction bases not matched to a gene: 8. Here the CDR3 DNA reads TGTGCCAGTAGTATTAGTACAGGGGTTAGCACTGAAGCTTTCTTT. This encodes CASSISTGVSTEAFF.

The V and J genes are TRBV7-9 and TRBJ2-3, with D uncertain. This CDR3 spans 13 amino acids. Germline CDR1 and CDR2: SEHNR and FQNEAQ (reference sequence). V dropped 5 bases and J dropped 6 bases, with 12 bases sitting between them. CDR3 nucleotides: TGTGCCAGCAGCCCACCCGATCGTGATACGCAGTATTTT. It encodes CASSPPDRDTQYF. The whole variable domain, filled in from reference TRBV7-9 and TRBJ2-3, reads DTGVSQNPRHKITKRGQNVTFRCDPISEHNRLYWYRQTLGQGPEFLTYFQNEAQLEKSRLLSDRFSAERPKGSFSTLEIQRTEQGDSAMYLCASSPPDRDTQYFGPGTRLTVL.

This sequence joins TRBV5-4 and TRBJ2-7; the match to TRBD2 covers 9 bases. Losses at the gene ends were 4 bases for V and 3 bases for J; bases not matched to a gene: 8. The germline V gene encodes CDR1 SGHNT and CDR2 YYREEE (reference sequence). The CDR3 length is 15 residues. CDR3 amino acids: CASSGNLAGVYEQYF. The CDR3 DNA reads as TGTGCCAGCAGCGGGAACTTAGCGGGAGTCTACGAGCAGTACTTC.

The V and J genes are TRBV5-4 and TRBJ2-2, with D hard to call. V lost 2 bases and J 8 bases, leaving 7 bases between the germline ends. The CDR3 has 12 amino acids. Germline lookup yields CDR1 SGHNT and CDR2 YYREEE (reference sequence). As DNA, the CDR3 is TGTGCCAGCAGCTTAAGTGGGGGGGAGCTGTTTTTT. Encoded protein: CASSLSGGELFF. Full variable domain (remainder filled in from reference TRBV5-4 and TRBJ2-2): ETGVTQSPTHLIKTRGQQVTLRCSSQSGHNTVSWYQQALGQGPQFIFQYYREEENGRGNFPPRFSGLQFPNYSSELNVNALELDDSALYLCASSLSGGELFFGEGSRLTVL.

This chain links TRBV27 with TRBJ2-7; tentative D call: TRBD2 (7 bases). The CDR3 has 13 residues. The V gene lost 8 bases and the J gene lost 3 bases, with 14 bases spanning the gap. The germline CDR1 and CDR2 sequences are MNHEY and SMNVEV (reference sequence). The CDR3 DNA sequence: TGTGCCAGCGGGTTGGGAGGGGGCTACGAGCAGTACTTC. This gives the protein CASGLGGGYEQYF.